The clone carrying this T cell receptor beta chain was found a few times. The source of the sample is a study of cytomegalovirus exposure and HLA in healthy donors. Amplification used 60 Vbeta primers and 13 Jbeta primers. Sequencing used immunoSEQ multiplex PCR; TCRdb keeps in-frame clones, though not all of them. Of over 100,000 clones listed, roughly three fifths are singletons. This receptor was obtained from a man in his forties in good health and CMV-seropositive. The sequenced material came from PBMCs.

The CDR3 sequence is CASSLSAGRAGGGETQYF. The CDR3 DNA sequence: TGTGCCAGCAGTTTATCGGCAGGTCGGGCGGGAGGTGGAGAGACCCAGTACTTC. The chain has TRBV28 and TRBJ2-5, with 8 nucleotides matching TRBD2. The V gene end was trimmed by 1 base and the J gene end by 4 bases; junction bases not matched to a gene: 14. The germline V gene has CDR1 MDHEN and CDR2 SYDVKM. The CDR3 runs to 18 residues.